This T cell receptor (beta chain) emerged from a study of T cell responses to AZD1222 COVID-19 vaccine. Study results and limitations: Among AZD1222 vaccinees, only six were seropositive at baseline. In the spike-specific TCR repertoire, nearly half reportedly target unmutated variant regions. There were vaccine-associated CD4 TCRs across spike, dominant at 160-218 and 743-854. No repertoire was sampled before or during the peak T cell response, only after it.

Using immunoSEQ multiplex PCR, the repertoire was profiled, and TCRdb retains in-frame clones only, with some absent. This sample has about 140,000 clones, with roughly 92% found just once. Comment on this clone: Its matching antigen is unknown.

The CDR3 length is 17 residues. CDR1 is SGDLS, CDR2 YYNGEE, per germline. Germline trimming cut 4 bases from V and 6 bases from J; bases unmatched to any gene: 13. The J gene is TRBJ2-2, the V gene TRBV9; 9 bases match TRBD1. The sequence derives from an adult who received the AZD1222 COVID-19 vaccine. Source: peripheral blood, taken 28 days after the second AZD1222 dose. The CDR3 here is CASSIRPGQGHAGELFF. CDR3 coding DNA: TGTGCCAGCAGCATTCGTCCGGGACAGGGACACGCCGGGGAGCTGTTTTTT.